These T cell receptor beta chains were read from a single sample in a study of T cells in Graves' hyperthyroidism and ophthalmopathy. TCRdb re-called the multiplex PCR reads with MiXCR, one entry per CDR3 protein. The sample includes roughly 380,000 distinct CDR3 sequences, around 18% of them seen just once. Sequencing used blood. The receptor source for this set is a middle-aged woman with Graves' ophthalmopathy. Each CDR3 is given with its conserved first and last residue. A D gene is named only where the DNA matches it firmly. Expanded clones are given a class, and other clones once, few, many or no size at all.

many	-	TRBV27	TRBJ2-7	CASSFLSTYEQYF	TGTGCCAGCAGTTTCCTTTCCACCTACGAGCAGTACTTC
many	TRBD2	TRBV11-2	TRBJ2-7	CASSFGTSGKNEQYF	TGTGCCAGCAGCTTCGGGACTAGCGGGAAGAACGAGCAGTACTTC
many	-	TRBV3-1	TRBJ1-5	CASSLGISHNQPQHF	TGTGCCAGCAGCCTAGGGATCAGTCACAATCAGCCCCAGCATTTT
many	-	TRBV4-2	TRBJ2-7	CASSQGGYEQYF	TGTGCCAGCAGCCAAGGCGGATACGAGCAGTACTTC
many	-	TRBV28	TRBJ2-7	CASSLLSGHYEQYF	TGTGCCAGCAGTTTATTGAGCGGACACTACGAGCAGTACTTC
many	TRBD2	TRBV10-3	TRBJ2-2	CAIGDGTSGRVGRGELFF	TGTGCCATCGGAGACGGGACTAGCGGGAGAGTAGGGCGTGGGGAGCTGTTTTTT
many	TRBD1	TRBV27	TRBJ2-7	CASSGQGWVEQYF	TGTGCCAGCAGCGGACAGGGGTGGGTCGAGCAGTACTTC
many	-	TRBV7-2	TRBJ1-1	CASSPDTRAFF	TGTGCCAGCAGCCCTGATACTAGAGCTTTCTTT
many	-	TRBV6-1	TRBJ2-2	CASSDGRRNTGELFF	TGTGCCAGCAGTGACGGCAGGAGGAACACCGGGGAGCTGTTTTTT
many	-	TRBV7-2	TRBJ1-6	CASSSRVGGNSPLHF	TGTGCCAGCAGCTCGCGCGTAGGGGGTAATTCACCCCTCCACTTT
many	-	TRBV7-9	TRBJ2-2	CASSSKLNTGELFF	TGTGCCAGCAGCTCAAAACTGAACACCGGGGAGCTGTTTTTT
many	TRBD1	TRBV6-5	TRBJ2-7	CASEKEDRSYEQYF	TGTGCCAGCGAAAAAGAGGACAGGTCCTACGAGCAGTACTTC
-	TRBD1	TRBV24-1	TRBJ2-7	CATSDPGQGSGEQYF	TGTGCCACCAGTGACCCGGGACAGGGTAGTGGCGAGCAGTACTTC
many	-	TRBV20-1	TRBJ1-1	CSARDRFRSTEAFF	TGCAGTGCTAGAGATCGGTTTAGGAGCACTGAAGCTTTCTTT
many	TRBD2	TRBV6-2/TRBV6-3	TRBJ2-5	CASSPGLAGEVVETQYF	TGTGCCAGCAGCCCGGGACTAGCGGGAGAGGTTGTAGAGACCCAGTACTTC
many	TRBD2	TRBV9	TRBJ2-7	CASSVGAVAGGPPLDEQYF	TGTGCCAGCAGCGTAGGGGCGGTAGCGGGAGGGCCTCCCCTCGACGAGCAGTACTTC
many	TRBD1	TRBV27	TRBJ1-2	CASSLSGGAGLGSYGYTF	TGTGCCAGCAGTTTGTCAGGGGGCGCGGGGCTCGGGAGCTATGGCTACACCTTC
many	-	TRBV12-3/TRBV12-4	TRBJ2-2	CASSKPGPTNTGELFF	TGTGCCAGCTCTAAACCGGGACCAACGAACACCGGGGAGCTGTTTTTT
-	-	TRBV29-1	TRBJ1-1	CSVDTGNTEAFF	TGCAGCGTTGACACCGGAAACACTGAAGCTTTCTTT
many	-	TRBV10-3	TRBJ1-1	CAISESSGRAEAFF	TGTGCCATCAGTGAGTCGTCAGGGAGGGCTGAAGCTTTCTTT
-	TRBD1	TRBV6-1	TRBJ2-5	CASSPTGGTETQYF	TGTGCCAGCAGCCCAACAGGGGGGACGGAGACCCAGTACTTC
-	-	TRBV30	TRBJ1-5	CAWSQRRNSNQPQHF	TGTGCCTGGAGTCAGAGACGGAATAGCAATCAGCCCCAGCATTTT
many	-	TRBV11-2	TRBJ2-7	CASSLLVAGSSYEQYF	TGTGCCAGCAGCTTACTGGTGGCGGGGAGCTCCTACGAGCAGTACTTC
many	TRBD1	TRBV6-2/TRBV6-3	TRBJ2-7	CASSYGDRITEQYF	TGTGCCAGCAGTTATGGGGACAGGATCACCGAGCAGTACTTC
many	TRBD1	TRBV28	TRBJ2-7	CASSFGTGLFSSYEQYF	TGTGCCAGCAGTTTCGGGACAGGACTTTTTAGCTCCTACGAGCAGTACTTC
many	-	TRBV27	TRBJ2-5	CASSFWPVRTQYF	TGTGCCAGCAGTTTCTGGCCGGTGAGGACCCAGTACTTC
many	-	TRBV6-5	TRBJ1-6	CASSLAPGRNSPLHF	TGTGCCAGCAGTTTAGCCCCAGGGAGAAATTCACCCCTCCACTTT
many	-	TRBV6-1	TRBJ1-5	CASSGRTDNQPQHF	TGTGCCAGCAGTGGCCGGACGGACAATCAGCCCCAGCATTTT
many	-	TRBV4-1	TRBJ2-7	CASSQAFVDEQYF	TGCGCCAGCAGCCAAGCATTTGTCGACGAGCAGTACTTC
many	-	TRBV5-7	TRBJ2-7	CASSLTSEYEQYF	TGTGCCAGCAGCTTGACGTCCGAGTACGAGCAGTACTTC
many	-	TRBV28	TRBJ1-3	CASSNPGAGGNTIYF	TGTGCCAGCAGTAATCCAGGGGCAGGTGGAAACACCATATATTTT